This T cell receptor (beta chain) was profiled in a study of blood T cell repertoires in COVID-19. Across the study: Sources were T cells, B-cell-depleted T cells, or PBMCs; the material itself was cDNA or gDNA.

Sequencing was performed with immunoSEQ multiplex PCR; in TCRdb, only in-frame clones are kept and a portion is missing. Of 380,000 or so clones listed, around nine tenths are singletons. The CDR3 is made up of 15 amino acids. Per the germline V gene, CDR1 is LNHDA and CDR2 is SQIVND (reference sequence). V trimming: 3 bases; J trimming: 5 bases; junction bases outside the gene matches: 5. This sequence originates from a woman aged 25 to 39 with acute COVID-19. The rearrangement joins TRBV19 to TRBJ1-5; 9 nucleotides line up with TRBD1. Source material: PBMCs or T cells enriched from blood (not recorded which). The DNA for the CDR3 is TGTGCCAGTAGTATGGACAGGGGTCTTGATCAGCCCCAGCATTTT. Its translation is CASSMDRGLDQPQHF.